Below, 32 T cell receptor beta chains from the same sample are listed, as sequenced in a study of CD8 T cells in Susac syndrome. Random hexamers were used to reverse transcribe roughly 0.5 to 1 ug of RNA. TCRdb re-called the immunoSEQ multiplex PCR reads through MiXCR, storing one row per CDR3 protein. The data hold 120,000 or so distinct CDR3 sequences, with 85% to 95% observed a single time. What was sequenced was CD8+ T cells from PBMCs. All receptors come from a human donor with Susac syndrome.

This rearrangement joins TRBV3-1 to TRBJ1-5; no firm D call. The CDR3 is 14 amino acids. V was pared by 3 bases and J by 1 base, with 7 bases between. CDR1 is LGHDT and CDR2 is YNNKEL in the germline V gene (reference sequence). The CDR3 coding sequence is TGTGCCAGCAGCCACGGGGTAAGCAATCAGCCCCAGCATTTT. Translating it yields CASSHGVSNQPQHF.

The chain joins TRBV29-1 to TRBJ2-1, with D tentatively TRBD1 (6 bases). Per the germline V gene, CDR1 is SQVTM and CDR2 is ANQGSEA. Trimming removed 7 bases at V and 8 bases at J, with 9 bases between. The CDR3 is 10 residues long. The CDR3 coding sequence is TGCAGCGCCAGGGGCGATGAGCAGTTCTTC. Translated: CSARGDEQFF.

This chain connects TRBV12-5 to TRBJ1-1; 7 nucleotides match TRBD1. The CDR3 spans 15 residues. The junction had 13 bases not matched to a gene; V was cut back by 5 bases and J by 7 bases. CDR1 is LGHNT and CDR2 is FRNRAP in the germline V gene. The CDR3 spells CASGPPDRAEGEAFF. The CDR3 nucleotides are TGTGCTAGTGGTCCCCCCGACAGGGCGGAGGGTGAAGCTTTCTTT.

The CDR3 sequence: CASSLRGGFSPTDTQYF. In nucleotides, the CDR3 is TGTGCCAGCAGTTTGCGGGGGGGTTTCTCTCCCACAGATACGCAGTATTTT. V is TRBV12-3 or TRBV12-4 and J is TRBJ2-3; 9 positions agree with TRBD2. V lost 3 bases to trimming and J lost 2 bases; unmatched junction nucleotides: 9. The CDR3 covers 17 residues.

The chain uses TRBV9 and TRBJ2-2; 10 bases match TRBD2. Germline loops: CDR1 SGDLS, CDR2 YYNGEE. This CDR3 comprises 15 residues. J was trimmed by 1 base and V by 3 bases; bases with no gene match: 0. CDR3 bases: TGTGCCAGCAGCGGGACTAGCGGGAACACCGGGGAGCTGTTTTTT. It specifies CASSGTSGNTGELFF.

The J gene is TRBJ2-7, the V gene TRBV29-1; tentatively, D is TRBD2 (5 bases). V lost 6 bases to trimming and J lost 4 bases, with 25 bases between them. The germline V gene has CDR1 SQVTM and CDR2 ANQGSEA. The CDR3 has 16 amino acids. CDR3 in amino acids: CSVESPSGKSSYEQYF. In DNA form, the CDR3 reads TGCAGCGTGGAATCCCCTTCCGGGAAATCTTCGTACGAGCAGTACTTC.

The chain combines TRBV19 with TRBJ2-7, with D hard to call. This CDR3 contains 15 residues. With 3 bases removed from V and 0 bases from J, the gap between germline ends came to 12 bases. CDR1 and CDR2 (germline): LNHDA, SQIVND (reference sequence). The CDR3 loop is CASSIGDISSYEQYF. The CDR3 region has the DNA TGTGCCAGTAGTATTGGAGACATTTCCTCCTACGAGCAGTACTTC.

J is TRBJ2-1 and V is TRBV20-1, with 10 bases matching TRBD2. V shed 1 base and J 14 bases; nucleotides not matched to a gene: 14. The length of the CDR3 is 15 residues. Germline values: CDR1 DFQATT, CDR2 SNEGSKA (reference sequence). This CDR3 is CSARGTSGTGATEFF. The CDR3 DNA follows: TGCAGTGCTAGAGGGACTAGCGGAACTGGGGCCACGGAGTTCTTC.

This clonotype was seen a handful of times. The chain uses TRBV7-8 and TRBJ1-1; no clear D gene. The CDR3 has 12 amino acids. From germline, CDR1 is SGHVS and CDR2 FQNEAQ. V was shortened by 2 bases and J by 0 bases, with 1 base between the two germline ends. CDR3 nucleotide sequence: TGTGCCAGCAGCTTATTGAACACTGAAGCTTTCTTT. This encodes CASSLLNTEAFF.

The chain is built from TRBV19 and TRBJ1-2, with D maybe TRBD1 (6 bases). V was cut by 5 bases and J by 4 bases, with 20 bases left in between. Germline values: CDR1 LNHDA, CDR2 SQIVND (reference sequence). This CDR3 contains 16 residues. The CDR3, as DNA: TGTGCCAGTAGTTCCCGGACAGAACCTCCCGGCTATGGCTACACCTTC. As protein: CASSSRTEPPGYGYTF.

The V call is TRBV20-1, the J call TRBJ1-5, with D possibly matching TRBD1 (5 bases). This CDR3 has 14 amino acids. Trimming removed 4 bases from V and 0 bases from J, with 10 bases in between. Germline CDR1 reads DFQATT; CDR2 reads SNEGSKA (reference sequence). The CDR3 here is CSATSQGSNQPQHF. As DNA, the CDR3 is TGCAGTGCTACCAGTCAGGGTAGCAATCAGCCCCAGCATTTT.

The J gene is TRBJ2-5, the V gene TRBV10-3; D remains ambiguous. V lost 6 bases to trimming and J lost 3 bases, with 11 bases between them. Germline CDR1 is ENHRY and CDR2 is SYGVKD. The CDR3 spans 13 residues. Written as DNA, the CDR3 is TGTGCCATCAGCGAGGACGGAGAAGAGACCCAGTACTTC. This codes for CAISEDGEETQYF.

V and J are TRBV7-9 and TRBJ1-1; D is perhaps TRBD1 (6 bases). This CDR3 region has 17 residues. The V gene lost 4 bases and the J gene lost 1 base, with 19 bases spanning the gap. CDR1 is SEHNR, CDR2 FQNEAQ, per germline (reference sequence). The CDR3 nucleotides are TGTGCCAGCAGCTCCTCCCGGACAGACAAATCGAACACTGAAGCTTTCTTT. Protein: CASSSSRTDKSNTEAFF.

In nucleotides, the CDR3 is TGCAGTGCTGATGATAGCGGGGGCCGGGTTGAGCAGTACTTC. Its protein is CSADDSGGRVEQYF. This chain links TRBV20-1 with TRBJ2-7, with 9 positions matching TRBD2. The germline CDR1 and CDR2 sequences are DFQATT and SNEGSKA (reference sequence). The CDR3 is 14 residues long. The J segment lost 7 bases and the V segment lost 5 bases, leaving 12 bases of the junction unmatched.

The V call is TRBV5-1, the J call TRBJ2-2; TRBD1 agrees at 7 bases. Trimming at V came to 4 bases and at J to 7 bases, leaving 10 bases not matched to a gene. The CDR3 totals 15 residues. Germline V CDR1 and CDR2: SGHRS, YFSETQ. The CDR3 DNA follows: TGCGCCAGCAGCCCCGACAGGGAATTAGGCGGGGAGCTGTTTTTT. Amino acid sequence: CASSPDRELGGELFF.

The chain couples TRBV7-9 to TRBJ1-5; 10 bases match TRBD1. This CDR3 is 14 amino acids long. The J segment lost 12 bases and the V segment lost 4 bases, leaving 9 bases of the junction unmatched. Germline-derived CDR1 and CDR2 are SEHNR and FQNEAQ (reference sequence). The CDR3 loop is CASSWGTGDSVQHF. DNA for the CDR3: TGTGCCAGCAGCTGGGGGACAGGGGACTCGGTCCAGCATTTT.

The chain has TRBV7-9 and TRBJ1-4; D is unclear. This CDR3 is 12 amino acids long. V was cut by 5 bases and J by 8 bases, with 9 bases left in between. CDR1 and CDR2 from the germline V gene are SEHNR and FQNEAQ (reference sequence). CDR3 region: CASSPLGEKLFF. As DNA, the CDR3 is TGTGCCAGCAGCCCTTTAGGCGAAAAACTGTTTTTT.

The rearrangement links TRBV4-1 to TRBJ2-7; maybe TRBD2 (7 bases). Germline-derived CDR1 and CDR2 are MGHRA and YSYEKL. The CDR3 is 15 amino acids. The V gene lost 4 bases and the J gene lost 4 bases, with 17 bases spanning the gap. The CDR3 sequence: CASSPPRGALYEQYF. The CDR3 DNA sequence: TGCGCCAGCAGCCCCCCCCGGGGGGCGCTATACGAGCAGTACTTC.

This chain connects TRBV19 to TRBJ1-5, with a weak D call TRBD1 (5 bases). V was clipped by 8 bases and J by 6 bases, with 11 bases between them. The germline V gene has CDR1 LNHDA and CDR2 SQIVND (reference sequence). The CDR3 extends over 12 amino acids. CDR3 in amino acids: CASAGLSQPQHF. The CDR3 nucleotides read TGTGCCAGTGCGGGGCTGAGTCAGCCCCAGCATTTT.

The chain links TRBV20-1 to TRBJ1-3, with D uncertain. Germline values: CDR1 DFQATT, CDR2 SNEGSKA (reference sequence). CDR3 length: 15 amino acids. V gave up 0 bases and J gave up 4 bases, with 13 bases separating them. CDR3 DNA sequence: TGCAGTGCTAGAGATTTCGGTGGGGTCGGAAACACCATATATTTT. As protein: CSARDFGGVGNTIYF.

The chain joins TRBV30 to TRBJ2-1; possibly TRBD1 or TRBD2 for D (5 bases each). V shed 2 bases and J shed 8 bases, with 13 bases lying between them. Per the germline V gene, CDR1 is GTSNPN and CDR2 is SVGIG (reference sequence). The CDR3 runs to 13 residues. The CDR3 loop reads CAWSSWDGYEQFF. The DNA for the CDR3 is TGTGCCTGGAGTTCCTGGGACGGTTATGAGCAGTTCTTC.

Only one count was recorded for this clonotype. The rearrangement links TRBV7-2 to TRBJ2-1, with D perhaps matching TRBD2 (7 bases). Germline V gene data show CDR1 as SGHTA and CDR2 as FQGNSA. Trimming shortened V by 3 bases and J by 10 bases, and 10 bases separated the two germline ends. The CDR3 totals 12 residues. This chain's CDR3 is CASSFRGAEQFF. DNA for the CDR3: TGTGCCAGCAGCTTTCGGGGGGCCGAGCAGTTCTTC.

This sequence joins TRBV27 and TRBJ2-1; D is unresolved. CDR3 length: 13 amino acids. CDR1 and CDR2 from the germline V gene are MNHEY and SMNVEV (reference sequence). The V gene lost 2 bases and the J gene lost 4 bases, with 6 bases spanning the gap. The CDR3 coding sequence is TGTGCCAGCAGTTTAAACTTTTACAATGAGCAGTTCTTC. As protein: CASSLNFYNEQFF.

CDR3 nucleotide sequence: TGCGCCAGCAGCCCCCGGGGCCAAGGGGGCACAGATACGCAGTATTTT. Its translation is CASSPRGQGGTDTQYF. The V call is TRBV4-1, the J call TRBJ2-3, with D possibly called TRBD1 or TRBD2 (5 bases each). Trimming removed 4 bases from V and 1 base from J, with 15 bases in between. Germline values: CDR1 MGHRA, CDR2 YSYEKL. The CDR3 has 16 residues.

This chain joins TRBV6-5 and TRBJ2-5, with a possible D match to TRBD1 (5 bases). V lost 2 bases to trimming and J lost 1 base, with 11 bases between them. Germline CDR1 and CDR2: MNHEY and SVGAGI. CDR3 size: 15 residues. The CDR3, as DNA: TGTGCCAGCAGTTACCAGACAGCAATCCAAGAGACCCAGTACTTC. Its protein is CASSYQTAIQETQYF.

CDR3 loop: CASSVLAGDSDEQFF. The CDR3 DNA sequence: TGTGCCAGCAGCGTACTAGCGGGGGATAGCGATGAGCAGTTCTTC. The chain has TRBV9 and TRBJ2-1; 10 positions agree with TRBD2. This CDR3 is 15 amino acids long. Trimming removed 1 base from V and 8 bases from J; junction bases left unmatched: 6. Germline loops: CDR1 SGDLS, CDR2 YYNGEE. Complete variable domain (other parts from reference TRBV9 and TRBJ2-1): DSGVTQTPKHLITATGQRVTLRCSPRSGDLSVYWYQQSLDQGLQFLIQYYNGEERAKGNILERFSAQQFPDLHSELNLSSLELGDSALYFCASSVLAGDSDEQFFGPGTRLTVL.

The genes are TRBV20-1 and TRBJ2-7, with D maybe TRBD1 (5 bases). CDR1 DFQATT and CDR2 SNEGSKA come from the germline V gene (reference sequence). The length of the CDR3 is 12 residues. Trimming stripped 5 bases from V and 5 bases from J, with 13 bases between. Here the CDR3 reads CSAPRTLDEQYF. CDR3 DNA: TGCAGTGCTCCCCGGACATTAGACGAGCAGTACTTC.

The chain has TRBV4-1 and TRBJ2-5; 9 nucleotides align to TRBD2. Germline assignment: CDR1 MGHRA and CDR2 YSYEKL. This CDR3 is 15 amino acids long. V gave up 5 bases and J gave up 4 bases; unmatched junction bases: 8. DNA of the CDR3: TGCGCCAGCAGCTGGTTAGCGGGGGTCGGAGAGACCCAGTACTTC. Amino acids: CASSWLAGVGETQYF.

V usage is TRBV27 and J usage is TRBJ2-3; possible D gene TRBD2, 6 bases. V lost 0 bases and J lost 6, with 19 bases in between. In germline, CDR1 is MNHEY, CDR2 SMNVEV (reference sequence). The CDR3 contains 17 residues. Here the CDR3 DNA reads TGTGCCAGCAGTTTATCCCCATACGCACTAGCTTCGGATACGCAGTATTTT. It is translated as CASSLSPYALASDTQYF.

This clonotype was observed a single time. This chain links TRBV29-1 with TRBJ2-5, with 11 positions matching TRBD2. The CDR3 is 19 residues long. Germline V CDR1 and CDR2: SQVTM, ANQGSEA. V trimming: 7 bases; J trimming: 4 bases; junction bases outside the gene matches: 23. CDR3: CSGVAGGFHNFKRLETQYF. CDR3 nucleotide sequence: TGCAGCGGCGTAGCGGGGGGGTTCCACAACTTCAAGAGACTAGAGACCCAGTACTTC.

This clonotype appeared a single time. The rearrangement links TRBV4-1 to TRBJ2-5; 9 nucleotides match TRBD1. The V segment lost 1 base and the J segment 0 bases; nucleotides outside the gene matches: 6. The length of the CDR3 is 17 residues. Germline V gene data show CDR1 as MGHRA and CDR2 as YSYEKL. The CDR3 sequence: CASSQGARDRDQETQYF. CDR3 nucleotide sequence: TGCGCCAGCAGCCAAGGAGCTCGGGACAGGGACCAAGAGACCCAGTACTTC.

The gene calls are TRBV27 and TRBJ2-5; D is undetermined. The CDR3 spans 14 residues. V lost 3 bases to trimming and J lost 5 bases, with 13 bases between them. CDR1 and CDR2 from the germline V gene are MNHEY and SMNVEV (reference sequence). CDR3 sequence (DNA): TGTGCCAGCAGTTTGGCAGCCATCGGGGAGACCCAGTACTTC. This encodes CASSLAAIGETQYF.